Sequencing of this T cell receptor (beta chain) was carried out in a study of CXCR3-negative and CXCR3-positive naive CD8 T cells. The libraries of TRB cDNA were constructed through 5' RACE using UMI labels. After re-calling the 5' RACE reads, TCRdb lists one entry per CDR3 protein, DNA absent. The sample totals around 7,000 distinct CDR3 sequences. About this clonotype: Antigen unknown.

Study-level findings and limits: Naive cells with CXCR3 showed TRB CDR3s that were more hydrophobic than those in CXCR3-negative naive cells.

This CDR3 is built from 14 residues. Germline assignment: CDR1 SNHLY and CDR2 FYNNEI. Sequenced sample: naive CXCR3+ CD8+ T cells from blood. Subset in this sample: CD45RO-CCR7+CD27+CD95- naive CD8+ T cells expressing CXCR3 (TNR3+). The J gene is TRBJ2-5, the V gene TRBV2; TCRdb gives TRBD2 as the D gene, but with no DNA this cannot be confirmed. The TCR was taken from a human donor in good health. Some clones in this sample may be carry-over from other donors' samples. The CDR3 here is CASRASGSQETQYF.